One sample yielded the 9 T cell receptor beta chains listed below, sequenced in a study of shared clonotypes between healthy human individuals. Using immunoSEQ multiplex PCR, the repertoire was profiled, and TCRdb retains in-frame clones only, with some absent. Counted here are a few million clones, approximately 95% occurring once; the ten biggest clones make up about 0.41%. The specimen was naive CD4+ T cells from PBMCs. Subset defined: CD45RA+ positively selected. The source of these receptors is a man younger than 35 in good health. Some clones in this sample may be carry-over from other donors' samples.

V and J are TRBV7-9 and TRBJ2-3; D may correspond to TRBD1 or TRBD2 (5 bases each). V dropped 5 bases and J dropped 1 base, with 10 bases sitting between them. CDR3 size: 14 residues. Germline CDR1 reads SEHNR; CDR2 reads FQNEAQ (reference sequence). The DNA of the CDR3 is TGTGCCAGCAGCCGGGACGGCCGCACAGATACGCAGTATTTT. It translates to CASSRDGRTDTQYF.

The chain is built from TRBV4-1 and TRBJ2-5; 16 bases agree with TRBD2. This CDR3 has 16 residues. Per germline, CDR1 MGHRA and CDR2 YSYEKL. The junction had 5 bases not matched to a gene; V was cut back by 5 bases and J by 5 bases. CDR3 amino acids: CASSAGLAGGGETQYF. In DNA, the CDR3 is TGCGCCAGCAGCGCGGGACTAGCGGGAGGGGGCGAGACCCAGTACTTC.

The table lists this clone with a count of one. This chain links TRBV5-4 with TRBJ2-5, with 11 bases lining up with TRBD2. The CDR3 runs 14 residues. Germline lookup yields CDR1 SGHNT and CDR2 YYREEE (reference sequence). Trimming cost V 4 bases and J 1 base; bases outside gene matches: 0. The CDR3 sequence is CASSGTSGQETQYF. The CDR3 DNA sequence: TGTGCCAGCAGCGGGACTAGCGGCCAAGAGACCCAGTACTTC.

The chain is built from TRBV9 and TRBJ2-5, with unresolved D. The CDR3 is 15 amino acids. Trimming removed 0 bases from V and 0 bases from J, with 9 bases in between. CDR1 and CDR2 (germline): SGDLS, YYNGEE. CDR3 in amino acids: CASSVGLRDQETQYF. CDR3 sequence (DNA): TGTGCCAGCAGCGTAGGGCTAAGGGACCAAGAGACCCAGTACTTC. Full variable domain (outside the CDR3, taken from reference TRBV9 and TRBJ2-5): DSGVTQTPKHLITATGQRVTLRCSPRSGDLSVYWYQQSLDQGLQFLIQYYNGEERAKGNILERFSAQQFPDLHSELNLSSLELGDSALYFCASSVGLRDQETQYFGPGTRLLVL.

This chain links TRBV9 with TRBJ1-1; D gene uncertain. The germline V and J ends were trimmed by 4 bases and 3 bases, with 13 bases remaining between them. Germline-derived CDR1 and CDR2 are SGDLS and YYNGEE. This CDR3 contains 14 residues. The DNA for the CDR3 is TGTGCCAGCAGCCGACCCGGACTGGACACTGAAGCTTTCTTT. Residues: CASSRPGLDTEAFF.

The CDR3 DNA reads TGTGCCAGCAGCCCACCGGGCGGGGGGCCCTTCTCCTACGAGCAGTACTTC. It is translated as CASSPPGGGPFSYEQYF. The rearrangement uses TRBV7-9 and TRBJ2-7, with 8 bases identical to TRBD2. The ends lost 5 bases at V and 0 bases at J; junction bases unmatched: 12. Germline assignment: CDR1 SEHNR and CDR2 FQNEAQ (reference sequence). The CDR3 sequence is 17 residues long.

This chain uses TRBV21-1 with TRBJ2-6; the D call of TRBD2 is as the table states it, not checked on the DNA. TRBV21-1 is a pseudogene locus. This CDR3 has 19 residues. In DNA form, the CDR3 reads TGTGCCAGCCCCTCCAAGCACCTAACGGGTGTTGGAGGGGCCAACGTCCTGACTTTC. Residues: CASPSKHLTGVGGANVLTF.

The chain joins TRBV15 to TRBJ1-5; 8 nucleotides agree with TRBD1. Germline CDR1 reads LNHNV; CDR2 reads YYDKDF (reference sequence). V shed 1 base and J 3 bases; nucleotides not matched to a gene: 5. The CDR3 contains 16 residues. The DNA of the CDR3 is TGTGCCACCAGCAGAGCAGGACAGGGTAACAATCAGCCCCAGCATTTT. This translates into CATSRAGQGNNQPQHF. Full variable domain (rest looked up from reference TRBV15 and TRBJ1-5): DAMVIQNPRYQVTQFGKPVTLSCSQTLNHNVMYWYQQKSSQAPKLLFHYYDKDFNNEADTPDNFQSRRPNTSFCFLDIRSPGLGDTAMYLCATSRAGQGNNQPQHFGDGTRLSIL.

This chain connects TRBV9 to TRBJ1-4, with 8 bases lining up with TRBD1. CDR3 length: 15 residues. Trimming at V came to 3 bases and at J to 7 bases, leaving 8 bases not matched to a gene. The germline V gene encodes CDR1 SGDLS and CDR2 YYNGEE. This CDR3 is CASSATDREGEKLFF. The CDR3 coding sequence is TGTGCCAGCAGCGCAACGGACAGGGAGGGTGAAAAACTGTTTTTT. The full variable domain, rest sourced from reference TRBV9 and TRBJ1-4, is DSGVTQTPKHLITATGQRVTLRCSPRSGDLSVYWYQQSLDQGLQFLIQYYNGEERAKGNILERFSAQQFPDLHSELNLSSLELGDSALYFCASSATDREGEKLFFGSGTQLSVL.